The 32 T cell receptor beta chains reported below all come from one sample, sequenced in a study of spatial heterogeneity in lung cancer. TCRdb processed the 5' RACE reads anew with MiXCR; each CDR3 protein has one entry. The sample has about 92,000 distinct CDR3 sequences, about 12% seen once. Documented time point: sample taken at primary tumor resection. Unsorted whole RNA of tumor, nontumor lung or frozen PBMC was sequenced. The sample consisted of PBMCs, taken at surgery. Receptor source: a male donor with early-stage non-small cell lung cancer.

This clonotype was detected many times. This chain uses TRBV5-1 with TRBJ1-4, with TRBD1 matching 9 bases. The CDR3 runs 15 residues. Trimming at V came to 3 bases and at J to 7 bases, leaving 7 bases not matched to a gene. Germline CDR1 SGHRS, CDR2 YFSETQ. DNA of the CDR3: TGCGCCAGCAGCTCAACACAGGGGGCTTCTGAAAAACTGTTTTTT. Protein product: CASSSTQGASEKLFF.

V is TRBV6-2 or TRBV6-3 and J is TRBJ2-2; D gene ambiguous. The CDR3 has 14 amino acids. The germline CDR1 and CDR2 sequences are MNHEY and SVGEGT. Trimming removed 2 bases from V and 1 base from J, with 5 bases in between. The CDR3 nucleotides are TGTGCCAGCAGTTACGGCAAGAACACCGGGGAGCTGTTTTTT. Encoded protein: CASSYGKNTGELFF.

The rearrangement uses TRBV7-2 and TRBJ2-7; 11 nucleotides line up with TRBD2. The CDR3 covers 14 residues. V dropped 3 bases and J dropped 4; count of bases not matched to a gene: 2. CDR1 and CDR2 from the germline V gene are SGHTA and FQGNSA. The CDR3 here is CASSFSGRVYEQYF. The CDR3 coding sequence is TGTGCCAGCAGCTTTAGCGGGAGGGTGTACGAGCAGTACTTC.

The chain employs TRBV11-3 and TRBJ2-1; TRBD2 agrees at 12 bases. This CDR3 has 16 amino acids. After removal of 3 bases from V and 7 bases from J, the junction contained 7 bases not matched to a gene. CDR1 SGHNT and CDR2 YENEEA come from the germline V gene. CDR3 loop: CASSFAGLAGQNEQFF. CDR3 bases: TGTGCCAGCAGCTTCGCTGGACTAGCGGGACAGAATGAGCAGTTCTTC.

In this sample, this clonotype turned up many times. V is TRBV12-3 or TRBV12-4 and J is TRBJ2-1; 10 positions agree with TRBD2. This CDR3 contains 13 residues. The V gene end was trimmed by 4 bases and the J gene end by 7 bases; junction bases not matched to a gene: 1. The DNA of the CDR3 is TGTGCCAGCAGTTCACTAGCGGGGAATGAGCAGTTCTTC. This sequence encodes CASSSLAGNEQFF.

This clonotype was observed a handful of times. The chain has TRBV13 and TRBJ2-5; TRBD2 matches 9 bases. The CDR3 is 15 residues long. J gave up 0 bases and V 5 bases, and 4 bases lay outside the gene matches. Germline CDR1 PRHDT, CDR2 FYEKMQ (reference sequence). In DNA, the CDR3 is TGTGCCAGCAGCAATAAGCGGGAGGACCAAGAGACCCAGTACTTC. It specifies CASSNKREDQETQYF.

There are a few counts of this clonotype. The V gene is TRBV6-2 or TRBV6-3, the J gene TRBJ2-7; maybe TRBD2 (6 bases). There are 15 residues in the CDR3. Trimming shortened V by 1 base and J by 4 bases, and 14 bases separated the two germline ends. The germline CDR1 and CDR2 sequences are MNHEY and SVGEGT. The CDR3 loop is CASSYLTPSGYEQYF. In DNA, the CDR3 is TGTGCCAGCAGTTACTTGACCCCCAGCGGGTACGAGCAGTACTTC.

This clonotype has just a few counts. The CDR3 DNA is TGCAGCGTTGAAACCCTCAAGCGGAGCTCCTACGAGCAGTACTTC. It encodes CSVETLKRSSYEQYF. The V and J genes are TRBV29-1 and TRBJ2-7, with a tentative D call TRBD2 (5 bases). Trimming took 2 bases from V and 0 from J, leaving 14 bases between them. The CDR3 extends over 15 amino acids. Germline loops: CDR1 SQVTM, CDR2 ANQGSEA.

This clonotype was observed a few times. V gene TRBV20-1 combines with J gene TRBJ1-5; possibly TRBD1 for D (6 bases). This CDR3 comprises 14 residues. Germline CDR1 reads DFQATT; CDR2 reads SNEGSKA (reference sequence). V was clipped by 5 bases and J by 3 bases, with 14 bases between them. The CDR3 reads CSAQEGGINQPQHF. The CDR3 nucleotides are TGCAGTGCTCAAGAGGGGGGTATCAATCAGCCCCAGCATTTT.

The CDR3 DNA sequence: TGTGCCAGCAGCTTAGCCCGAGGGGAGACCCAGTACTTC. As protein: CASSLARGETQYF. This chain uses TRBV7-9 with TRBJ2-5; D possibly corresponds to TRBD2 (5 bases). Trimming stripped 0 bases from V and 5 bases from J, with 7 bases between. Germline V gives CDR1 SEHNR, CDR2 FQNEAQ (reference sequence). This CDR3 is 13 amino acids long.

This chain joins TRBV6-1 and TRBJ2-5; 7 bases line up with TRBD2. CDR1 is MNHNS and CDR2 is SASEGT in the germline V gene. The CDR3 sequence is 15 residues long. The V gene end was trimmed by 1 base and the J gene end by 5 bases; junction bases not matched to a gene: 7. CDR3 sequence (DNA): TGTGCCAGCAGTGAAGGCGGGAGTGGCGTGGAGACCCAGTACTTC. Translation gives CASSEGGSGVETQYF.

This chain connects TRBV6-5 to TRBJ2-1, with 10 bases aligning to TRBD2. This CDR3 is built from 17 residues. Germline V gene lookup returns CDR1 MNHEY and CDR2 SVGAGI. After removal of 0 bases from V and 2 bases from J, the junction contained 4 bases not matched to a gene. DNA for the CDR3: TGTGCCAGCAGTTACTCCATTACTAGCGGGACCTACAATGAGCAGTTCTTC. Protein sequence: CASSYSITSGTYNEQFF.

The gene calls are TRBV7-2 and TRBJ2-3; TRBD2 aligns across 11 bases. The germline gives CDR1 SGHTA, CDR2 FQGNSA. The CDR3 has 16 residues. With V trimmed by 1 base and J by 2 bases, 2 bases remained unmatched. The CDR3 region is CASSLVAGGLTDTQYF. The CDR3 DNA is TGTGCCAGCAGCTTAGTAGCGGGGGGGCTCACAGATACGCAGTATTTT.

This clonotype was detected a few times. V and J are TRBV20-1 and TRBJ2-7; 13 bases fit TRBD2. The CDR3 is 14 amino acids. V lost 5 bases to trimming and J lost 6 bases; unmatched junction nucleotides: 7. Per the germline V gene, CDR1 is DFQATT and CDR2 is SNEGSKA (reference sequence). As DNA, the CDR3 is TGCAGTGCTTACACTAGCGGGAGGGCATCCGAGCAGTACTTC. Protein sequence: CSAYTSGRASEQYF.

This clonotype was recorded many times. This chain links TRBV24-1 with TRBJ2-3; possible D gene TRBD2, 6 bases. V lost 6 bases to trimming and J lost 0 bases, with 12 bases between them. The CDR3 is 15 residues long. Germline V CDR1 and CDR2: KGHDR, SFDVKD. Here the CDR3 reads CATSLGGASTDTQYF. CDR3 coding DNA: TGTGCCACCAGTCTTGGCGGGGCTAGCACAGATACGCAGTATTTT.

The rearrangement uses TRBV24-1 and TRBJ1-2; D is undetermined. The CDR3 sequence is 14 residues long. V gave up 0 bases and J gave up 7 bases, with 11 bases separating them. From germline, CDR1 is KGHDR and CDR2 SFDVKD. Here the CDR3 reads CATSDLSLSGGYTF. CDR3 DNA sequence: TGTGCCACCAGTGATTTGTCGTTATCCGGTGGCTACACCTTC.

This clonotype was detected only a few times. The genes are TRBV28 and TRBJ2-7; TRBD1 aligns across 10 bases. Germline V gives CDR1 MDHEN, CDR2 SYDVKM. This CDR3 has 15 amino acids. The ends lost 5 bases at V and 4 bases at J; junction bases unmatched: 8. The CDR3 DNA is TGTGCCAGCAGTCCTACGGGGACAGGGGTATACGAGCAGTACTTC. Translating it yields CASSPTGTGVYEQYF.

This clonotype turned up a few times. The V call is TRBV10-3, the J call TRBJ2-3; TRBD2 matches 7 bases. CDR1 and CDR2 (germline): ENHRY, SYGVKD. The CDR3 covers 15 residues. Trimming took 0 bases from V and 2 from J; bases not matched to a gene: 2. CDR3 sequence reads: CAISESRDYTDTQYF. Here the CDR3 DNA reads TGTGCCATCAGTGAGTCGAGGGACTACACAGATACGCAGTATTTT.

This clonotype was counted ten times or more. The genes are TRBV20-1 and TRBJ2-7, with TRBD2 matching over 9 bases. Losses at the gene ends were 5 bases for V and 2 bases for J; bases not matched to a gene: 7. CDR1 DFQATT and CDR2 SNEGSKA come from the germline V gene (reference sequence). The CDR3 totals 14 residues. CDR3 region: CSAPMGGRAYEQYF. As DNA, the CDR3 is TGCAGTGCTCCGATGGGCGGGAGGGCCTACGAGCAGTACTTC.

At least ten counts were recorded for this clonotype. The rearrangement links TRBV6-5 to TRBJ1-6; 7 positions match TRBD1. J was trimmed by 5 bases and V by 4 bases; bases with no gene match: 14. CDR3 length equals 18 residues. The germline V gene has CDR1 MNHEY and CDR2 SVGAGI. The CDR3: CASSFSNTLQGNNSPLHF. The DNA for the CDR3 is TGTGCCAGCAGTTTTTCGAATACCCTACAGGGGAATAATTCACCCCTCCACTTT.

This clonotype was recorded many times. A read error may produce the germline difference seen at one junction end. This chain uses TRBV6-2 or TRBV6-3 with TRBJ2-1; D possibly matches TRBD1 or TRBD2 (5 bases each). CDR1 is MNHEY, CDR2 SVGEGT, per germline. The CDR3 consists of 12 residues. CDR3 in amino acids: CASSPTSGPCIF. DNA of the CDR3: TGTGCCAGCAGTCCCACCTCGGGGCCTTGTATCTTC.

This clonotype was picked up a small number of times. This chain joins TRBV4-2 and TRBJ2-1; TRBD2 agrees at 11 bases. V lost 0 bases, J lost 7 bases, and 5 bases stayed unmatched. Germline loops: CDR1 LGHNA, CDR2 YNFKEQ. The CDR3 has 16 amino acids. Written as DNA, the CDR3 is TGTGCCAGCAGCCAAGATCCGGGACTAGCGGCGAATGAGCAGTTCTTC. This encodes CASSQDPGLAANEQFF.

CDR3 DNA: TGTGCCAGCAGCCCCGGGACTAGCGGGGCCGAGACCCAGTACTTC. Its translation: CASSPGTSGAETQYF. J is TRBJ2-5 and V is TRBV11-2; 13 bases map to TRBD2. Losses at the gene ends were 5 bases for V and 5 bases for J; bases not matched to a gene: 5. Germline V lookup: CDR1 SGHAT, CDR2 FQNNGV. The CDR3 extends over 15 amino acids. Full variable domain (missing parts from reference TRBV11-2 and TRBJ2-5): EAGVAQSPRYKIIEKRQSVAFWCNPISGHATLYWYQQILGQGPKLLIQFQNNGVVDDSQLPKDRFSAERLKGVDSTLKIQPAKLEDSAVYLCASSPGTSGAETQYFGPGTRLLVL.

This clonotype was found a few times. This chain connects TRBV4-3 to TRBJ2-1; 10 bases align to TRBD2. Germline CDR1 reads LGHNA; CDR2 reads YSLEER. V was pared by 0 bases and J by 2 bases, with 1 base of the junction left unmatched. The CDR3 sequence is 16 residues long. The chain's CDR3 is CASSQELAGTYNEQFF. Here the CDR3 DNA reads TGCGCCAGCAGCCAAGAACTAGCGGGGACCTACAATGAGCAGTTCTTC.

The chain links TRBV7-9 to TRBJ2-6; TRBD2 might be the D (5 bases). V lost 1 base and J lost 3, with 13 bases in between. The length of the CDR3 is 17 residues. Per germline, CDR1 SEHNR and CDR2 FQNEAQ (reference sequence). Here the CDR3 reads CASSLGVGGYGANVLTF. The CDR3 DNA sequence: TGTGCCAGCAGCTTAGGAGTCGGAGGCTATGGGGCCAACGTCCTGACTTTC.

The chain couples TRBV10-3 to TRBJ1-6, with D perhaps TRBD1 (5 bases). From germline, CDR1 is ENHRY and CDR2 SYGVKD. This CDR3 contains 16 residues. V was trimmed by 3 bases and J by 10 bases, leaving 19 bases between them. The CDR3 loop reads CAISETRHEGPSPLHF. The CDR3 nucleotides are TGTGCCATCAGTGAAACCCGACATGAGGGACCCTCACCCCTCCACTTT.

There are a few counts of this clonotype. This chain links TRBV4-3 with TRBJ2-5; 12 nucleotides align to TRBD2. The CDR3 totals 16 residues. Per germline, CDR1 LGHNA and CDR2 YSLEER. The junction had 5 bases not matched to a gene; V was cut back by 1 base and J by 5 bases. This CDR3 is CASSQVTSGGSETQYF. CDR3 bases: TGCGCCAGCAGCCAAGTGACTAGCGGGGGATCCGAGACCCAGTACTTC.

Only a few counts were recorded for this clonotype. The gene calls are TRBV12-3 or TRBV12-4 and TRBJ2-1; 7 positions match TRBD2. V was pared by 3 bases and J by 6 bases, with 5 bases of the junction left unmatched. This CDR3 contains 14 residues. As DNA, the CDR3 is TGTGCCAGCAGTTTTATGGCGGGAGTCAATGAGCAGTTCTTC. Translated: CASSFMAGVNEQFF.

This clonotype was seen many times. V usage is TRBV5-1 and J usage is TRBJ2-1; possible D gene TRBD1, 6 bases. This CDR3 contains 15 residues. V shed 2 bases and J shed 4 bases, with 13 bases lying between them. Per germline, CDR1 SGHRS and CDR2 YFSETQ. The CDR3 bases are TGCGCCAGCAGCTTCCCGGACAGACTATACAATGAGCAGTTCTTC. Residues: CASSFPDRLYNEQFF. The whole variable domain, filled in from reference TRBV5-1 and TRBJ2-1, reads KAGVTQTPRYLIKTRGQQVTLSCSPISGHRSVSWYQQTPGQGLQFLFEYFSETQRNKGNFPGRFSGRQFSNSRSEMNVSTLELGDSALYLCASSFPDRLYNEQFFGPGTRLTVL.

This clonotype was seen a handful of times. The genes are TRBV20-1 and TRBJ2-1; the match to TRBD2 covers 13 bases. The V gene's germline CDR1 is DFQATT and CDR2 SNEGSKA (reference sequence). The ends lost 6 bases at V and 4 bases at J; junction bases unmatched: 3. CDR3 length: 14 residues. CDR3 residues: CSARTSGGYNEQFF. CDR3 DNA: TGCAGTGCAAGGACTAGCGGGGGTTACAATGAGCAGTTCTTC.

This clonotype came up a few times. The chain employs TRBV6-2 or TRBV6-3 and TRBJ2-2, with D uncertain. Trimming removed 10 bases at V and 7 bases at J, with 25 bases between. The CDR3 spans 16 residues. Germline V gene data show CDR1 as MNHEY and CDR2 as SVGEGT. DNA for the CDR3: TGTGCCACTCGAGAGGCCCTCGGACGTCTGGGCGGGGAGCTGTTTTTT. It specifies CATREALGRLGGELFF.

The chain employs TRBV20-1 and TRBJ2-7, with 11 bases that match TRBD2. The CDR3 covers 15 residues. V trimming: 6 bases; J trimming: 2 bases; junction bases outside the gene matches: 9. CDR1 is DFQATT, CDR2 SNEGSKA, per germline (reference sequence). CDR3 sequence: CSAFTGTSGTYEQYF. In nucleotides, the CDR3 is TGCAGTGCATTCACCGGGACTAGCGGTACCTACGAGCAGTACTTC.